One sample yielded the 2 T cell receptor beta chains listed below, sequenced in a study of T cells in Graves' hyperthyroidism and ophthalmopathy. Regions amplified from RNA transcripts were the TCR beta CDR3 regions. The HTBI set primed first-round TCR CDR3 RT-PCR. A single record per CDR3 protein comes from TCRdb applying MiXCR to the multiplex PCR reads. The repertoire includes 620,000 or so distinct CDR3 sequences, roughly 15% of them detected once, and approximately 12% sits in the top ten. The sequencing sample was made of blood. These receptor sequences come from a woman between 50 and 59 years old with Graves' ophthalmopathy.

This clonotype has a count of ten or more. This chain uses TRBV2 with TRBJ1-3; a weak D match, TRBD1 (6 bases). The V and J ends lost 2 bases and 4 bases respectively, with 12 bases between them. CDR1 is SNHLY, CDR2 FYNNEI, per germline. This CDR3 has 15 residues. CDR3 sequence (DNA): TGTGCCAGCAGTGAACGCGGGGGCTTAGGAAACACCATATATTTT. Translated: CASSERGGLGNTIYF.

This clonotype was seen more than once but under ten times. The rearrangement uses TRBV18 and TRBJ2-6; D is uncertain. The CDR3 is 17 amino acids. V dropped 2 bases and J dropped 0 bases, with 11 bases sitting between them. CDR1 KGHSH and CDR2 LQKENI come from the germline V gene. CDR3 in amino acids: CASSPEVVSSGANVLTF. The CDR3 region has the DNA TGTGCCAGCTCACCAGAGGTTGTGAGCTCTGGGGCCAACGTCCTGACTTTC.